The 32 T cell receptor beta chains below come from one sample, sequenced in a study of Graves' ophthalmopathy and Graves' hyperthyroidism (dated by TCRdb to 2017 to 2018). Sequencer: Illumina HiSeq 2000. For repertoire sequencing, TCR beta CDR3 regions were amplified from RNA transcripts. A first-round RT-PCR used HTBI primers with the Qiagen OneStep RT-PCR kit, followed by a second-round multiplex PCR, size selection and purification. The public reads were quality trimmed at Q25 with fastp and then assembled into clones with MiXCR by TCRdb, keeping productive beta chains. Identical CDR3 proteins give one entry, which carries the most common genes and DNA. This sample lists 450,000 or so distinct CDR3 sequences; roughly an eighth were detected once. Clones ranked in the top ten supply about 10% of the sample. Sequenced sample: blood. Every receptor here comes from a woman in her 30s with Graves' ophthalmopathy. Donor details come from another sample of the same person, matched by shared clones.

The chain links TRBV5-5 to TRBJ2-7; TRBD2 is a possible D gene (6 bases). Germline V lookup: CDR1 SGHKS, CDR2 YYEKEE (reference sequence). V was pared by 3 bases and J by 3 bases, with 16 bases between. This CDR3 is built from 15 residues. CDR3 bases: TGTGCCAGCAGCTCCTGGGGGGACCCCCTCTACGAGCAGTACTTC. It yields the protein CASSSWGDPLYEQYF.

This clonotype was counted at least ten times. The chain joins TRBV12-3 or TRBV12-4 to TRBJ1-1; the D gene is possibly TRBD1 (5 bases). V was shortened by 3 bases and J by 1 base, with 15 bases between the two germline ends. The CDR3 covers 16 residues. The CDR3 is CASSFLPGRGNTEAFF. CDR3 DNA sequence: TGTGCCAGCAGTTTCCTGCCAGGGAGAGGGAACACTGAAGCTTTCTTT.

In its sample, this clonotype was seen many times. CDR3 loop: CASRPERANYGYTF. The CDR3 nucleotides read TGTGCCAGCAGACCAGAGAGGGCCAACTATGGCTACACCTTC. This chain connects TRBV7-9 to TRBJ1-2; D gene uncertain. The V end lost 6 bases, the J end lost 2 bases, and 13 bases lay between the germline ends. The CDR3 spans 14 residues. Germline CDR1 and CDR2: SEHNR and FQNEAQ (reference sequence).

This clonotype was seen many times. The chain is built from TRBV12-3 or TRBV12-4 and TRBJ2-4; 9 nucleotides match TRBD2. Trimming removed 5 bases from V and 1 base from J; junction bases left unmatched: 3. The CDR3 sequence is 15 residues long. This CDR3 is CASSQSGGAKNIQYF. CDR3 sequence (DNA): TGTGCCAGCAGTCAAAGCGGGGGGGCCAAAAACATTCAGTACTTC.

This clonotype was detected many times. This sequence joins TRBV6-1 and TRBJ2-2; D not certain. Germline V gives CDR1 MNHNS, CDR2 SASEGT. V lost 8 bases, J lost 1 base, and 5 bases lay in between. There are 12 residues in the CDR3. Here the CDR3 DNA reads TGTGCCAGCCAGGAGAACACCGGGGAGCTGTTTTTT. Amino acid sequence: CASQENTGELFF.

Comments on this clonotype: A read error may be the cause here, since a much bigger clone is one base away. This chain joins TRBV12-3 or TRBV12-4 and TRBJ2-5, with 14 bases fitting TRBD2. This CDR3 comprises 16 residues. The CDR3: CASRTTSGRDKETKYF. The CDR3 nucleotides are TGTGCCAGCAGAACGACTAGCGGGAGGGACAAAGAGACCAAGTACTTC.

This clonotype has at least ten counts. The V call is TRBV2, the J call TRBJ1-2; D is ambiguous. In germline, CDR1 is SNHLY, CDR2 FYNNEI. Trimming pared 6 bases from V and 1 base from J, leaving 18 bases between. The CDR3 runs 16 residues. In DNA form, the CDR3 reads TGTGCCAGCAGCCAGAGCGACATCCACCTTAACTATGGCTACACCTTC. This encodes CASSQSDIHLNYGYTF.

This clonotype appeared many times. Written as DNA, the CDR3 is TGCAGTGCTAGAAACCCCGGGACAGCCCGGTACGAGCAGTACTTC. This codes for CSARNPGTARYEQYF. V usage is TRBV20-1 and J usage is TRBJ2-7; 7 nucleotides match TRBD1. The CDR3 is 15 amino acids. Trimming cost V 2 bases and J 4 bases; bases outside gene matches: 11. The V gene's germline CDR1 is DFQATT and CDR2 SNEGSKA (reference sequence).

Many counts were recorded for this clonotype. V gene TRBV30 combines with J gene TRBJ2-2, with TRBD2 matching over 7 bases. The length of the CDR3 is 16 residues. CDR1 is GTSNPN, CDR2 SVGIG, per germline (reference sequence). V was pared by 1 base and J by 3 bases, with 8 bases of the junction left unmatched. The CDR3 spells CAWSGLDSGHTGELFF. CDR3 DNA sequence: TGTGCCTGGAGTGGATTGGATAGCGGGCACACCGGGGAGCTGTTTTTT.

This clonotype has at least ten counts. The chain combines TRBV2 with TRBJ1-2; the D gene is possibly TRBD1 (6 bases). CDR3 length: 13 amino acids. V dropped 9 bases and J dropped 5 bases, with 16 bases sitting between them. CDR1 is SNHLY and CDR2 is FYNNEI in the germline V gene. The CDR3 bases are TGTGCCAGGGAAACGGGACAAATTTATGGCTACACCTTC. It translates to CARETGQIYGYTF.

This clonotype was counted many times. J is TRBJ1-1 and V is TRBV6-1; TRBD1 matches 8 bases. V shed 4 bases, J shed 1 base, and the junction held 2 bases outside the gene matches. The CDR3 totals 14 residues. Germline values: CDR1 MNHNS, CDR2 SASEGT. The CDR3 sequence is CASSGGTGNTEAFF. The DNA for the CDR3 is TGTGCCAGCAGTGGGGGGACAGGGAACACTGAAGCTTTCTTT.

This clonotype has ten or more counts. The genes are TRBV20-1 and TRBJ1-4; D gene ambiguous. The V end lost 2 bases, the J end lost 8 bases, and 3 bases lay between the germline ends. Germline CDR1 reads DFQATT; CDR2 reads SNEGSKA (reference sequence). The CDR3 covers 10 residues. CDR3 sequence (DNA): TGCAGTGCTAGACGGGAAAAACTGTTTTTT. Translated: CSARREKLFF.

The sample holds many counts of this clonotype. V and J are TRBV28 and TRBJ1-1, with D hard to call. V lost 6 bases and J lost 1, with 12 bases in between. The CDR3 covers 14 residues. The germline gives CDR1 MDHEN, CDR2 SYDVKM. The DNA for the CDR3 is TGTGCCAGCAGCCGCACGGCAAAGAACACTGAAGCTTTCTTT. As protein: CASSRTAKNTEAFF. The full variable domain, its missing parts supplied by reference TRBV28 and TRBJ1-1, is DVKVTQSSRYLVKRTGEKVFLECVQDMDHENMFWYRQDPGLGLRLIYFSYDVKMKEKGDIPEGYSVSREKKERFSLILESASTNQTSMYLCASSRTAKNTEAFFGQGTRLTVV.

The table lists this clonotype with many counts. The rearrangement uses TRBV12-5 and TRBJ1-1; 8 positions match TRBD1. Germline values: CDR1 LGHNT, CDR2 FRNRAP. Germline trimming cut 5 bases from V and 1 base from J; bases unmatched to any gene: 12. This CDR3 is built from 17 residues. CDR3 DNA: TGTGCTAGTGGTCCCGGGACAGGTCCTCTATCGAACACTGAAGCTTTCTTT. Encoded protein: CASGPGTGPLSNTEAFF.

Many counts were recorded for this clonotype. J is TRBJ2-5 and V is TRBV12-3 or TRBV12-4, with D perhaps matching TRBD1 or TRBD2 (6 bases each). The V end lost 3 bases, the J end lost 5 bases, and 16 bases lay between the germline ends. CDR3 length: 15 amino acids. CDR3 nucleotides: TGTGCCAGCAGTTTTGGGGCAGGGGAGGTGGAGACCCAGTACTTC. Protein: CASSFGAGEVETQYF.

This chain connects TRBV9 to TRBJ2-4; D gene uncertain. V was trimmed by 0 bases and J by 8 bases, leaving 15 bases between them. Germline loops: CDR1 SGDLS, CDR2 YYNGEE. CDR3 length equals 15 residues. The CDR3 nucleotides read TGTGCCAGCAGCGTAGCTGCCCATTCATTCGACATTCAGTACTTC. Encoded protein: CASSVAAHSFDIQYF.

This clonotype was seen ten or more times. This chain uses TRBV10-3 with TRBJ2-7; TRBD1 aligns across 7 bases. After removal of 9 bases from V and 2 bases from J, the junction contained 7 bases not matched to a gene. Germline V gene data show CDR1 as ENHRY and CDR2 as SYGVKD. The CDR3 length is 13 residues. CDR3 nucleotide sequence: TGTGCCATAGCCGGGACAGATGCCTACGAGCAGTACTTC. Amino acid sequence: CAIAGTDAYEQYF.

CDR3 nucleotides: TGTGCCAGCAGCTTAGGGGGCTCGGGTGGCCTGACTTTC. This gives the protein CASSLGGSGGLTF. V and J are TRBV7-2 and TRBJ2-6; D may be TRBD1 (5 bases). V was shortened by 1 base and J by 15 bases, with 13 bases between the two germline ends. The germline V gene has CDR1 SGHTA and CDR2 FQGNSA. The CDR3 consists of 13 residues.

About this clonotype: A much larger clone lies one base from this, so it may be a read error. This rearrangement joins TRBV6-1 to TRBJ1-1; a possible D gene is TRBD1 (6 bases). The CDR3 sequence is 13 residues long. Looked up from germline, CDR1 is MNHNS and CDR2 is SASEGT. DNA for the CDR3: TGTGCCACAAAGGGGACACTGAACGCTGAAGCTTTCTTT. Its protein product is CATKGTLNAEAFF.

V usage is TRBV6-1 and J usage is TRBJ1-1, with 10 bases identical to TRBD1. The length of the CDR3 is 13 residues. The V segment lost 6 bases and the J segment 12 bases; nucleotides outside the gene matches: 10. CDR1 is MNHNS and CDR2 is SASEGT in the germline V gene. CDR3 DNA: TGTGCCAGCAGGGCGGGACAGGGGATCGGAACTTTCTTT. Translating it yields CASRAGQGIGTFF.

This clonotype was seen ten or more times. The chain links TRBV30 to TRBJ1-2; tentative D call: TRBD1 (6 bases). Germline CDR1 and CDR2: GTSNPN and SVGIG (reference sequence). The CDR3 consists of 15 residues. Trimming stripped 3 bases from V and 5 bases from J, with 19 bases between. CDR3 in amino acids: CAWSQQGRGSYGYTF. The CDR3 DNA reads as TGTGCCTGGAGCCAACAGGGCCGCGGGAGTTATGGCTACACCTTC.

This clonotype was seen many times. The chain carries TRBV20-1 and TRBJ1-2; D is perhaps TRBD1 (6 bases). V gave up 6 bases and J gave up 2 bases, with 25 bases separating them. Germline values: CDR1 DFQATT, CDR2 SNEGSKA (reference sequence). The CDR3 totals 17 residues. The chain's CDR3 is CSATTGHHLRLNYGYTF. As DNA, the CDR3 is TGCAGTGCAACTACGGGACATCATCTCCGTCTAAACTATGGCTACACCTTC.

As to this clonotype: At one of its ends the junction is not consistent with the germline gene, which may arise from a read error. This chain links TRBV7-8 with TRBJ1-5; 9 positions agree with TRBD1. Germline values: CDR1 SGHVS, CDR2 FQNEAQ. This CDR3 is 17 amino acids long. The CDR3 reads CASSLASAGQGHQPHHF. DNA for the CDR3: TGTGCCAGCAGCTTAGCGTCAGCGGGACAGGGTCATCAGCCCCATCATTTT. Full variable domain (outside the CDR3, taken from reference TRBV7-8 and TRBJ1-5): GAGVSQSPRYKVAKRGQDVALRCDPISGHVSLFWYQQALGQGPEFLTYFQNEAQLDKSGLPSDRFFAERPEGSVSTLKIQRTQQEDSAVYLCASSLASAGQGHQPHHFGDGTRLSIL.

This clonotype was observed at least ten times. The rearrangement uses TRBV20-1 and TRBJ1-5; D is unresolved. Trimming took off 5 bases at V and 3 bases at J, with 17 bases between the two ends. This CDR3 contains 15 residues. Germline V CDR1 and CDR2: DFQATT, SNEGSKA (reference sequence). Here the CDR3 DNA reads TGCAGTGCTCGCGGGTGGGGTGCCAACAATCAGCCCCAGCATTTT. Amino acid sequence: CSARGWGANNQPQHF.

This rearrangement joins TRBV6-1 to TRBJ1-1; no firm D call. V gave up 2 bases and J gave up 0 bases, with 7 bases separating them. The CDR3 contains 14 residues. From germline, CDR1 is MNHNS and CDR2 SASEGT. CDR3 nucleotides: TGTGCCAGCAGTGAATGGGAGTTGAACACTGAAGCTTTCTTT. Amino acids: CASSEWELNTEAFF.

In this sample, this clonotype turned up many times. This chain links TRBV27 with TRBJ1-1, with TRBD1 identical over 8 bases. The CDR3 totals 15 residues. The V gene's germline CDR1 is MNHEY and CDR2 SMNVEV (reference sequence). The ends lost 5 bases at V and 0 bases at J; junction bases unmatched: 5. DNA for the CDR3: TGTGCCAGCAGTCGCAGGGGGCGCATGAACACTGAAGCTTTCTTT. The encoded protein is CASSRRGRMNTEAFF.

This clonotype was recorded at least ten times. The V and J genes are TRBV11-3 and TRBJ2-5; D is possibly TRBD1 (6 bases). The CDR3 loop spans 17 amino acids. Germline CDR1 SGHNT, CDR2 YENEEA. Trimming removed 5 bases at V and 5 bases at J, with 24 bases between. This CDR3 reads CASSANRAPGGRETQYF. Here the CDR3 DNA reads TGTGCCAGCAGCGCAAACAGGGCACCCGGCGGGCGGGAGACCCAGTACTTC. Full variable domain (rest looked up from reference TRBV11-3 and TRBJ2-5): EAGVVQSPRYKIIEKKQPVAFWCNPISGHNTLYWYLQNLGQGPELLIRYENEEAVDDSQLPKDRFSAERLKGVDSTLKIQPAELGDSAVYLCASSANRAPGGRETQYFGPGTRLLVL.

This clonotype was observed many times. The chain couples TRBV10-3 to TRBJ2-7; 16 bases map to TRBD2. V shed 8 bases, J shed 4 bases, and the junction held 5 bases outside the gene matches. CDR1 is ENHRY and CDR2 is SYGVKD in the germline V gene. CDR3 length: 15 residues. CDR3 amino acids: CAIWGLAGGPYEQYF. For the CDR3, the DNA is TGTGCCATCTGGGGACTAGCGGGAGGGCCTTACGAGCAGTACTTC.

In its sample, this clonotype was seen many times. This chain joins TRBV2 and TRBJ1-1; D not certain. V was pared by 6 bases and J by 5 bases, with 13 bases between. There are 13 residues in the CDR3. Looked up from germline, CDR1 is SNHLY and CDR2 is FYNNEI. Here the CDR3 DNA reads TGTGCCAGCAGCTACGATTTTGTAACTGAAGCTTTCTTT. It is translated as CASSYDFVTEAFF.

This clonotype was observed at least ten times. V is TRBV27 and J is TRBJ2-2, with 9 nucleotides matching TRBD2. Looked up from germline, CDR1 is MNHEY and CDR2 is SMNVEV (reference sequence). CDR3 length: 15 amino acids. V was pared by 2 bases and J by 7 bases, with 5 bases of the junction left unmatched. The CDR3 DNA reads TGTGCCAGCAGTTTAGCGGGAGGGCCGAGCGGGGAGCTGTTTTTT. Translating it yields CASSLAGGPSGELFF.

There are many counts of this clonotype. The chain recombines TRBV6-1 with TRBJ2-7; D unclear. This CDR3 spans 13 amino acids. V was shortened by 7 bases and J by 4 bases, with 14 bases between the two germline ends. Germline assignment: CDR1 MNHNS and CDR2 SASEGT. As DNA, the CDR3 is TGTGCCAGCACCCCTGGTGGATGGTACGAGCAGTACTTC. This gives the protein CASTPGGWYEQYF.

In this sample, this clonotype turned up many times. The V gene is TRBV12-3 or TRBV12-4, the J gene TRBJ1-5; D unclear. V was trimmed by 11 bases and J by 0 bases, leaving 14 bases between them. The CDR3 loop spans 14 amino acids. The CDR3 DNA reads TGTGCCTCCCTTCGGGGTAATAGCAATCAGCCCCAGCATTTT. Translated, it gives CASLRGNSNQPQHF.